The sequence of this T cell receptor (beta chain) was determined in a study of shared clonotypes between healthy human individuals (TCRdb year 2020). About the investigation overall: Three men and a couple of women, aged 18 to 49 years, made up the cohort. To estimate repertoire size and how much clonotypes are shared between individuals, the study performed deep sequencing of blood TCR repertoires from roughly five healthy adults. Different laboratories and diverse techniques were used to prepare libraries and sequence TCR repertoires, to increase sequencing depth and limit assay-specific biases. Leukapheresis yielded between about 0.85 and 10 billion PBMCs per donor. General findings and caveats noted by the study authors: Pairwise subsampling led to the expectation that sequencing depth would affect the degree of clonotype sharing among donors. Only blood was sampled, and tissue TCR repertoires likely differ from those in blood. The genetic and exposure-history diversity represented was limited by the small number of donors.

Using the deep immunoSEQ assay, multiplex PCR amplified TCR CDR3 regions from genomic DNA. Extracted genomic DNA from each cell subset was spread evenly across all wells of several immunoSEQ 96-well plates, with each plate serving as a replicate. For unsorted PBMC, roughly 330 ng of genomic DNA, equivalent to roughly 30,000 T cell genomes, went into each replicate PCR. Ten immunoSEQ deep assay plates were used to sequence unsorted PBMC genomic DNA. The purified libraries were quantified using a Qubit 3.0 fluorometer, sized with a Bioanalyzer 2100, and then quantified again using the KAPA Library Quantification kit. Each immunoSEQ 96-well plate was sequenced on its own single-read 150-cycle Illumina NextSeq 550 flow cell. In the authors' own workflow: Because only junctional sequences without quality scores were contained in the immunoSEQ output, filtering matching that applied to full-length reads could not be performed. Sequences were annotated with PyIR, a Python wrapper for IgBLAST v1.9, and V/J genes and CDR3 were assigned using IMGT germline references. Reads with weak V/J assignments (E-value above 1e-6), missing CDR3, stop codons, out-of-frame junctions, or ambiguous translated residues were removed. V3J clonotypes were defined by identical inferred V gene, J gene, and CDR3 amino acid sequence. Percentage overlap between repertoires was computed as shared unique clonotypes divided by the size of the smaller repertoire. Repertoire richness was assessed with RTK rarefaction, the Chao1 estimator, and Recon v2.1 estimates of unobserved clonotypes. The table comes from immuneACCESS by way of TCRdb, which keeps in-frame sequences with V and J called. Part of the clones is missing from these tables; in studies checked, under half for an unresolved V gene and the rest for unknown reasons. D and trimming come from the DNA, and the V and J calls and clone size come from that table. The sample data list fewer than 500,000 clones, and around 79% of these were observed just once. The ten largest clones represent around 12% of the sample.

CDR1 and CDR2 are drawn from the germline V gene (reference sequence): SEHNR, FQNEAQ. The CDR3 runs 13 amino acids, cysteine and phenylalanine included. The CDR3 DNA has 39 bases and is translated from base 1. V is clipped by 8 bases and J by 1 base, and the sequence between their germline boundaries is 11 bases long. The donors were healthy, HIV-negative adults who had no recently reported acute infections or vaccinations. Only Caucasian adults living in Nashville, Tennessee, USA were represented among the donors. For unsorted samples, 90 million or so PBMCs were counted, and genomic DNA was extracted using the QIAamp DNA Blood Mini kit. Blood was obtained by leukapheresis, after which PBMCs were separated by Ficoll-Histopaque density gradient centrifugation and cryopreserved in liquid nitrogen vapor phase. This clone has a handful of counts. What this receptor recognizes is not known. Base-call qualities are not available, and no considerably larger clone is one nucleotide away.

The TCR was taken from a woman aged 35 to 49 in good health. Some clones in this sample may be carry-over from other donors' samples. Sequenced input: PBMCs. The sequence links TRBV7-9 to TRBJ1-2; no D segment can be confidently identified. The nucleotide sequence is given as TGTGCCAGCGTACAGAGCCTTAACTATGGCTACACCTTC. This encodes CASVQSLNYGYTF. The variable domain in full, with residues beyond the CDR3 obtained from the reference TRBV7-9 and TRBJ1-2 genes, is DTGVSQNPRHKITKRGQNVTFRCDPISEHNRLYWYRQTLGQGPEFLTYFQNEAQLEKSRLLSDRFSAERPKGSFSTLEIQRTEQGDSAMYLCASVQSLNYGYTFGSGTRLTVV.